The following is a T cell receptor beta chain sequence with its context. Its antigen is unknown. This CDR3 contains 17 residues. V was pared by 4 bases and J by 0 bases, with 17 bases between. Germline V lookup: CDR1 SGHAT, CDR2 FQNNGV. This sample was included in a study of beta chain features in type 1 diabetes. Study results and limitations: Diminished insertions and augmented deletions at VDJ junctions characterized type 1 diabetes patients.

Investigators reverse transcribed all isolated RNA, so they sequenced expressed TCRB transcripts. Measured with immunoSEQ multiplex PCR; TCRdb has only the in-frame clones, and not every one. The data contain roughly 610,000 clones, around 16% of them singletons. This receptor was taken from a man aged 18 to 30 in good health. V is TRBV11-2 and J is TRBJ2-3; a weak D match, TRBD1 (6 bases). What was sequenced was naive CD4+ T cells from blood. The DNA of the CDR3 is TGTGCCAGCAGCTCCCCCCAGGGGCGGACTAGCACAGATACGCAGTATTTT. Protein: CASSSPQGRTSTDTQYF.